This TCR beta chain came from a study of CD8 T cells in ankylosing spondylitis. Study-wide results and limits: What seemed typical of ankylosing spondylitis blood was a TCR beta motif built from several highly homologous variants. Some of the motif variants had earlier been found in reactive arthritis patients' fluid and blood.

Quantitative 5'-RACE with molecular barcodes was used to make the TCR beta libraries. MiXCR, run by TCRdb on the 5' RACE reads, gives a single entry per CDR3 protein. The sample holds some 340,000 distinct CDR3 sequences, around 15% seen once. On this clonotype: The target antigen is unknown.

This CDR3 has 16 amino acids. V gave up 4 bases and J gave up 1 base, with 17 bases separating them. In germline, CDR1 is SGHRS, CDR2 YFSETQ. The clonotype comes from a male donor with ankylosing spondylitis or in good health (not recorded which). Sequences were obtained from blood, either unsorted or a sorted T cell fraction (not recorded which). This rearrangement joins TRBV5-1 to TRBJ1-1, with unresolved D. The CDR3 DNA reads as TGCGCCAGCAGCCTCATCTCGGACGCCTGGAACACTGAAGCTTTCTTT. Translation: CASSLISDAWNTEAFF.